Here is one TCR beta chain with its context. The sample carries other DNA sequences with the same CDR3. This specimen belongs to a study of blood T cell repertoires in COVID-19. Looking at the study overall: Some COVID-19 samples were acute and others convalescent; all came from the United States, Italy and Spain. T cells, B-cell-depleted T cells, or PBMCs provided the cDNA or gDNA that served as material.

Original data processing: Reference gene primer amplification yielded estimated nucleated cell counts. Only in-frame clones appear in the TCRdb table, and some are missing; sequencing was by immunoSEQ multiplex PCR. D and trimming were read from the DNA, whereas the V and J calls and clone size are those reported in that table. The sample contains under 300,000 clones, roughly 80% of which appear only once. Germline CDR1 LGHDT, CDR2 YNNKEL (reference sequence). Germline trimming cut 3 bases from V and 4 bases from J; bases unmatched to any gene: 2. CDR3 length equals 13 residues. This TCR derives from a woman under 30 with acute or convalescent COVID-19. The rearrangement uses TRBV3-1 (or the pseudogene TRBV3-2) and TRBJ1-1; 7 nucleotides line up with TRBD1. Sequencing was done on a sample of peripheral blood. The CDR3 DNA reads TGTGCCAGCAGCCAGCAGGGGGGCACTGAAGCTTTCTTT. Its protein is CASSQQGGTEAFF.